This section outlines one T cell receptor (beta chain) sequence together with its context. Its antigen is undetermined. The entry originates in a study of T cells in localized non-small cell lung cancer. Points from the study as a whole: There was higher T cell clonality in uninvolved adjacent lung than in tumor, and it was highest there. Adjacent lung tissue had a median 57 of the top 100 clones found in the tumor. Only one tumor region went through sequencing, so heterogeneity may still be there. There was an association of higher blood T cell density with longer overall survival.

Clones were read by immunoSEQ multiplex PCR, and TCRdb kept only the in-frame ones, dropping some. The sample lists fewer than 15,000 clones, roughly 86% occurring once. There are 17 residues in the CDR3. The junction had 12 bases not matched to a gene; V was cut back by 5 bases and J by 8 bases. Germline values: CDR1 SGHVS, CDR2 FQNEAQ. This sequence originates from a male donor at least 60 years old with stage III lung adenocarcinoma. The material was peripheral blood, obtained before any cancer treatment. This chain links TRBV7-8 with TRBJ2-1, with 13 bases that match TRBD2. The chain's CDR3 is CASSLRGLAGDFYEQFF. The CDR3 bases are TGTGCCAGCAGCCTTAGAGGACTAGCGGGGGATTTCTATGAGCAGTTCTTC.